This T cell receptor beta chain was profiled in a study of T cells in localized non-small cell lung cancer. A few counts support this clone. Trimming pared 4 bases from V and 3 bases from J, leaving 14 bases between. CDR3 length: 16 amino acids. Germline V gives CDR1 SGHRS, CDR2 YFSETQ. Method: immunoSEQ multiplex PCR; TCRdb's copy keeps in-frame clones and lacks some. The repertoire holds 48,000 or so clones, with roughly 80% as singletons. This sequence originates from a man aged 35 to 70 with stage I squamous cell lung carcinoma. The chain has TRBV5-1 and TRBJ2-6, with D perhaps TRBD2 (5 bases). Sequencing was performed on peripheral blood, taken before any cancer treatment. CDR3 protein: CASSPPGESGANVLTF. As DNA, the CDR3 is TGCGCCAGCAGCCCCCCCGGGGAGAGTGGGGCCAACGTCCTGACTTTC.